The clone carrying this T cell receptor beta chain rates as medium-sized. The antigen remains unidentified. Tumor tissue was taken before any definitive surgery or chemotherapy was given. The data were taken from a study of high-grade serous ovarian cancer treatment subgroups. Findings of the study overall: Repertoire similarity ranged about 0.1 to 0.79 between tumors of one patient.

CDR3 length: 16 amino acids. V lost 1 base and J lost 6; bases outside the gene matches: 5. Germline-derived CDR1 and CDR2 are LGHNA and YNFKEQ. The repertoire was sequenced with immunoSEQ multiplex PCR; TCRdb's copy has only in-frame clones and lacks some. The sample contains roughly 8,000 clones, approximately 72% of which appear only once. Sequenced: tumor tissue. J is TRBJ2-7 and V is TRBV4-2, with 14 positions matching TRBD2. The TCR comes from a human donor with high-grade serous ovarian cancer. The CDR3 DNA sequence: TGTGCCAGCAGCCAAGGGACTAGCGGGAGGAGGTTCGAGCAGTACTTC. Encoded protein: CASSQGTSGRRFEQYF.